The text below deals with one TCR beta chain. The PCR contained 60 Vbeta and 13 Jbeta primers. Repertoires were generated with immunoSEQ multiplex PCR, while TCRdb's copy carries only in-frame clones and drops some. The table shows approximately 90,000 clones, with 76% occurring only once. The data stem from a study of cytomegalovirus exposure and HLA in healthy donors. Per the germline V gene, CDR1 is KGHSH and CDR2 is LQKENI. The V gene end was trimmed by 6 bases and the J gene end by 7 bases; junction bases not matched to a gene: 15. This CDR3 is 16 amino acids long. This clonotype was obtained from a male donor in good health and CMV-seronegative. The chain links TRBV18 to TRBJ1-5, with TRBD1 matching 7 bases. Sequencing was performed on PBMCs. The CDR3 reads CASSPNREGAGQPQHF. Here the CDR3 DNA reads TGTGCCAGCTCTCCCAACAGAGAGGGGGCCGGGCAGCCCCAGCATTTT.